The present TCR beta chain was sequenced within a study of monozygotic twins with inflammatory bowel disease (dated by TCRdb to about 2019). Some background on the complete study: The full study comprised around 28 monozygotic twin pairs: nine German pairs (four IBD-concordant, five IBD-discordant) and 19 IBD-discordant Danish pairs. Each individual had, on average, about 151 000 unique TCRalpha sequences and 181 000 unique TCRbeta sequences available for analysis. Disease-associated traits were sought mainly through comparisons between IBD patients and their genetically identical healthy co-twins within discordant pairs.

The library was built by means of 5' RACE. The input for every TCR library was around 4,000 ng of total RNA. For each sample, cDNA synthesis was carried out in eight separate reactions using SMARTScribe reverse transcriptase. Unique molecular identifiers containing a 6-nucleotide sample barcode were introduced through template switching during cDNA synthesis. Amplification of TCRalpha and TCRbeta cDNA involved two nested PCRs of around 15 and 9 cycles, and each PCR was followed by bead purification. Before amplification, cDNA was treated with uracil DNA-glycosylase and purified using the QIAquick PCR purification kit. In the second PCR, Illumina TruSeq-compatible adapters and sample-specific barcodes were added. Library quality and concentration were checked on TapeStation and Qubit, and libraries were pooled at approximately 4.7 ng each. Sequencing of pooled libraries was carried out on an Illumina HiSeq2500 single-index Rapid Run using 2 x 100 bp reads and custom sequencing primers. The authors processed their data as follows. MiGEC version 1.2.6 was used for UMI-based consensus assembly to correct PCR and sequencing errors. MiXCR version 2.1.1 was used for V(D)J alignment, clonotype assembly and CDR3 extraction. To normalise gene usage, clonotype sharing and MAIT/NKT TCR abundance, the analysis used the top 1000, 10 000 and 20 000 clonotypes per sample. After downsampling to 27 000 UMIs, diversity was calculated as the inverse Simpson index using the vegan R package. Paired Mann-Whitney U tests on discordant twin pairs were used, with Benjamini-Hochberg multiple-testing correction. The reads went through TCRdb reprocessing, and each CDR3 protein sequence gets one entry with no DNA. It is TCRdb's table, rather than the study itself, that gives the V and J calls and clone size. For this sample, the table gives more than 350,000 distinct CDR3 sequences. Of the sample, about 2.2% falls within the top ten clones.

On this clonotype itself: Its antigen is not yet known.

Here is what the overall study found, with its caveats: Background noise and inter-individual variability may have been introduced into the repertoires by the differing immunosuppressive treatments among patients. Different T cell subtypes could not be distinguished in the analysis. A decrease in TCRbeta repertoire diversity, as measured by inverse Simpson index, was observed in IBD patients compared with their healthy co-twins. Compared with healthy twins, IBD patients shared fewer clonotypes with other individuals, and the difference was most pronounced in patients with signs of disease activity. Concordant and discordant twins showed no difference in repertoire similarity, possibly because of limited statistical power. No single strong signal or clonotype linked to IBD turned up in the results, so the idea that one exists was not supported.

CDR1 and CDR2 were assigned from the germline V gene as MGHRA and YSYEKL. The CDR3, cysteine through phenylalanine, is 15 amino acids long. No DNA sequence was recorded. An approximately 2.5 ml peripheral blood sample was drawn into PAXgene tubes per donor and stored at -80°C. Without T cell sorting, total RNA was isolated from whole blood using the PAXgene blood miRNA kit on an automated QIAcube. Peripheral blood from monozygotic twin pairs, either concordant or discordant for inflammatory bowel disease, underwent deep TCRalpha and TCRbeta repertoire profiling that used unique molecular barcoding. For every twin pair, smoking habits were documented, and each individual was categorised as a current, former or never smoker.

The rearrangement combines TRBV4-1 with TRBJ2-1; TCRdb picks TRBD2, but there is no DNA to check that call. The sequenced sample was blood. The sequence derives from a human donor with ulcerative colitis or Crohn's disease, or a healthy co-twin of an affected twin (not recorded which). CDR3 reads: CATGGAGLSYNEQFF.